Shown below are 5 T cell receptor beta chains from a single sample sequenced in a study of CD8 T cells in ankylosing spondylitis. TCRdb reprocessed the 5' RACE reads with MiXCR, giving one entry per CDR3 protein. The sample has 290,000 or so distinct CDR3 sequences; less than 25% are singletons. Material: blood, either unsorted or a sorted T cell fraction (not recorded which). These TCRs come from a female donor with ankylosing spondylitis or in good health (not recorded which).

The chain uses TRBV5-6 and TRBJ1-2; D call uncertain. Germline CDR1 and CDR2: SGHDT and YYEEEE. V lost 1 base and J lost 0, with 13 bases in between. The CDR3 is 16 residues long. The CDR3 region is CASSLIESSSNYGYTF. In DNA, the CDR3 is TGTGCCAGCAGCTTGATCGAATCGAGCTCTAACTATGGCTACACCTTC. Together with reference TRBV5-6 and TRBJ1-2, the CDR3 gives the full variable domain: DAGVTQSPTHLIKTRGQQVTLRCSPKSGHDTVSWYQQALGQGPQFIFQYYEEEERQRGNFPDRFSGHQFPNYSSELNVNALLLGDSALYLCASSLIESSSNYGYTFGSGTRLTVV.

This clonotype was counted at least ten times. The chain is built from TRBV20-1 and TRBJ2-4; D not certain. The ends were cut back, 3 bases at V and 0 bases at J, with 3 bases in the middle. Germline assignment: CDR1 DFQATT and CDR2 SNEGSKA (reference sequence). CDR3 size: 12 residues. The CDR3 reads CSARLAKNIQYF. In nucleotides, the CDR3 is TGCAGTGCTAGGCTAGCCAAAAACATTCAGTACTTC.

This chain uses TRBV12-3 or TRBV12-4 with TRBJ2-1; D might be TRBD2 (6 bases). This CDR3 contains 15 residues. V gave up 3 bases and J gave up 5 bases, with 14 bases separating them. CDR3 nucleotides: TGTGCCAGCAGTTTGAGGGACTTGACCAACAATGAGCAGTTCTTC. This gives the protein CASSLRDLTNNEQFF.

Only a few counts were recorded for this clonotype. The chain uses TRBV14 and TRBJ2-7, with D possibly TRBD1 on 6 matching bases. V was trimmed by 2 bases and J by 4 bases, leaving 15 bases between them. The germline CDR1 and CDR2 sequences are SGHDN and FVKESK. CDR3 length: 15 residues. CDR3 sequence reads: CASSQTGFVWYEQYF. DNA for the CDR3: TGTGCCAGCAGCCAAACAGGGTTTGTCTGGTACGAGCAGTACTTC.

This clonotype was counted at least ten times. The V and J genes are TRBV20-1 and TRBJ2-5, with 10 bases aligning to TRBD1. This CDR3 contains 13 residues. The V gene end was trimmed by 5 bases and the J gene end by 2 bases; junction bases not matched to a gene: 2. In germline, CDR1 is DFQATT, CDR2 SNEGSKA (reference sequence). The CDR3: CSADRGQQETQYF. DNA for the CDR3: TGCAGTGCTGACAGGGGGCAACAAGAGACCCAGTACTTC.